This T cell receptor (beta chain) was retrieved from a study of blood T cell repertoires in COVID-19. Study-level information: From the United States, Italy and Spain came samples of acute and convalescent COVID-19.

Germline CDR1 reads GTSNPN; CDR2 reads SVGIG (reference sequence). The CDR3 spans 14 residues. V dropped 4 bases and J dropped 3 bases, with 15 bases sitting between them. Using immunoSEQ multiplex PCR, the repertoire was profiled, and TCRdb retains in-frame clones only, with some absent. The table includes about 160,000 clones, 79% detected once. The V and J genes are TRBV30 and TRBJ1-2; possibly TRBD1 for D (5 bases). This TCR derives from a woman aged 55 to 70 with COVID-19, enrolled during active disease. Input material: peripheral blood. CDR3 protein: CAWTPGVTYYGYTF. CDR3 DNA sequence: TGTGCCTGGACCCCGGGGGTGACATACTATGGCTACACCTTC.